The clone carrying this TCR beta chain has only one observation. Its antigen remains unknown. This entry belongs to a study of T cell repertoires in ileal Crohn's disease. In the study overall: Biopsies of the neoterminal ileum at postoperative colonoscopy form M6 samples.

TCRB immunosequencing input was approximately 450 nanograms of biopsy DNA per sample. Generated by immunoSEQ multiplex PCR, the TCRdb table keeps only in-frame clones and is missing some. The sample has 2,500 to 3,000 clones, 69% seen once. The sample's time point: neoterminal ileum biopsy at postoperative endoscopy, about 6 months after surgery. V lost 8 bases, J lost 2 bases, and 0 bases stayed unmatched. The length of the CDR3 is 11 residues. Germline V gene data show CDR1 as SEHNR and CDR2 as FQNEAQ (reference sequence). Study observations and caveats: Postoperative endoscopy occurred within one year, median around 7.5 months.

The receptor was derived from an adult with Crohn's disease. The chain joins TRBV7-9 to TRBJ2-7; TRBD2 matches at 7 bases. The sample taken for sequencing was ileal tissue. The CDR3, as DNA: TGTGCCAGCGCGGGGGCCTACGAGCAGTACTTC. Its translation is CASAGAYEQYF.